One sample yielded the 8 T cell receptor beta chains listed below, sequenced in a study of blood T cell repertoires in COVID-19. This table comes from immunoSEQ multiplex PCR, and its TCRdb copy is limited to in-frame clones, with some not included. Found here are about 90,000 clones, 80% of them singletons; the top ten hold 10% to 13%. Source material: peripheral blood. The receptors stem from a woman aged 70-85 years with acute or convalescent COVID-19.

The chain uses TRBV6-1 and TRBJ1-5; TRBD1 might be the D (6 bases). The germline V and J ends were trimmed by 1 base and 5 bases, with 15 bases remaining between them. CDR1 is MNHNS, CDR2 SASEGT, per germline. The CDR3 spans 16 residues. CDR3 loop: CASSEGYRVSYQPQHF. For the CDR3, the DNA is TGTGCCAGCAGTGAAGGTTACAGGGTCTCCTATCAGCCCCAGCATTTT.

V is TRBV5-4 and J is TRBJ2-1, with 10 nucleotides matching TRBD2. CDR1 and CDR2 (germline): SGHNT, YYREEE (reference sequence). V was clipped by 4 bases and J by 6 bases; unmatched bases: 7. The CDR3 spans 15 residues. CDR3 nucleotide sequence: TGTGCCAGCAGCCGAGGGACTAGCGCCAGCAATGAGCAGTTCTTC. This codes for CASSRGTSASNEQFF.

The rearrangement joins TRBV5-4 to TRBJ1-2; the D gene is possibly TRBD1 (5 bases). V was cut by 1 base and J by 8 bases, with 9 bases left in between. Germline V CDR1 and CDR2: SGHNT, YYREEE (reference sequence). The CDR3 has 12 residues. The chain's CDR3 is CASSLRGVGYTF. In DNA, the CDR3 is TGTGCCAGCAGCTTGAGGGGTGTCGGCTACACCTTC.

The table lists this clone with a count of one. The chain joins TRBV28 to TRBJ2-7; TRBD2 matches 7 bases. This CDR3 is built from 14 residues. Germline-derived CDR1 and CDR2 are MDHEN and SYDVKM. The J segment lost 0 bases and the V segment lost 7 bases, leaving 6 bases of the junction unmatched. The CDR3 DNA reads TGTGCCAGCACCGTTGGCGGGAGCTCCTACGAGCAGTACTTC. Residues: CASTVGGSSYEQYF.

V usage is TRBV3-1 (or the pseudogene TRBV3-2) and J usage is TRBJ2-1; 14 positions agree with TRBD2. Germline CDR1 is LGHDT and CDR2 is YNNKEL (reference sequence). J was trimmed by 8 bases and V by 0 bases; bases with no gene match: 6. The length of the CDR3 is 17 residues. The CDR3 DNA reads as TGTGCCAGCAGCCAAGAGCCTGGGACTAGCGGGAGATATGAGCAGTTCTTC. Its protein product is CASSQEPGTSGRYEQFF.

The chain recombines TRBV14 with TRBJ2-5; 11 nucleotides align to TRBD1. After removal of 4 bases from V and 5 bases from J, the junction contained 9 bases not matched to a gene. The CDR3 totals 16 residues. Germline V CDR1 and CDR2: SGHDN, FVKESK. CDR3 sequence reads: CASSLWDRGDRETQYF. CDR3 nucleotides: TGTGCCAGCAGCCTCTGGGACAGGGGGGATCGCGAGACCCAGTACTTC.

The CDR3 loop is CASSLVAGGAYEQYF. CDR3 sequence (DNA): TGTGCCAGCAGCTTAGTGGCGGGAGGCGCCTACGAGCAGTACTTC. This chain connects TRBV7-2 to TRBJ2-7, with TRBD2 matching 8 bases. Germline CDR1 is SGHTA and CDR2 is FQGNSA. CDR3 length: 15 amino acids. With 1 base clipped from V and 2 bases from J, the junction kept 4 bases outside the gene matches.

The chain has TRBV27 and TRBJ2-1; possibly TRBD2 for D (6 bases). With 7 bases removed from V and 4 bases from J, the gap between germline ends came to 17 bases. There are 15 residues in the CDR3. The germline gives CDR1 MNHEY, CDR2 SMNVEV (reference sequence). The CDR3 DNA reads TGTGCCAGCACCGTGAGCGGGCTTAGATACAATGAGCAGTTCTTC. Translating gives CASTVSGLRYNEQFF.